Listed here are 7 T cell receptor beta chains from one sample, sequenced in a study of blood T cell repertoires in COVID-19. Here immunoSEQ multiplex PCR was the method, and the copy in TCRdb shows in-frame clones only, minus some. The table records about 98,000 clones, around 92% of them present only once. The sequencing input was peripheral blood. The receptors were sampled from a man between 18 and 35 years old with acute or convalescent COVID-19.

The genes are TRBV5-6 and TRBJ1-2, with 8 nucleotides matching TRBD1. In germline, CDR1 is SGHDT, CDR2 YYEEEE. The CDR3 covers 13 residues. V lost 5 bases, J lost 3 bases, and 3 bases stayed unmatched. The CDR3 coding sequence is TGTGCCAGCAGGCCGGGACAGGACTATGGCTACACCTTC. It translates to CASRPGQDYGYTF. Variable domain in full (rest from reference TRBV5-6 and TRBJ1-2): DAGVTQSPTHLIKTRGQQVTLRCSPKSGHDTVSWYQQALGQGPQFIFQYYEEEERQRGNFPDRFSGHQFPNYSSELNVNALLLGDSALYLCASRPGQDYGYTFGSGTRLTVV.

This chain links TRBV20-1 with TRBJ1-1; perhaps TRBD1 as D (5 bases). CDR1 and CDR2 from the germline V gene are DFQATT and SNEGSKA (reference sequence). The CDR3 contains 11 residues. V lost 5 bases, J lost 5 bases, and 9 bases lay in between. The CDR3 DNA sequence: TGCAGTGCTGGATCAGGGACTGAAGCTTTCTTT. Residues: CSAGSGTEAFF.

The V call is TRBV19, the J call TRBJ2-7, with D maybe TRBD2 (6 bases). Trimming shortened V by 3 bases and J by 3 bases, and 12 bases separated the two germline ends. Looked up from germline, CDR1 is LNHDA and CDR2 is SQIVND (reference sequence). The CDR3 loop spans 14 amino acids. CDR3 DNA sequence: TGTGCCAGTAGTATGAGACCTAGCGACTACGAGCAGTACTTC. Translated, it gives CASSMRPSDYEQYF.

V is TRBV6-6 and J is TRBJ2-1; 9 bases agree with TRBD1. The germline V gene has CDR1 MNHNY and CDR2 SVGAGI (reference sequence). The trim removed 7 bases at V and 4 bases at J, leaving 5 bases unmatched. This CDR3 contains 14 residues. In DNA form, the CDR3 reads TGTGCCAGCAAATCGGGACAGGGATACAATGAGCAGTTCTTC. Amino acid sequence: CASKSGQGYNEQFF.

The chain couples TRBV4-1 to TRBJ2-1; tentative D call: TRBD2 (6 bases). The germline gives CDR1 MGHRA, CDR2 YSYEKL. The CDR3 is 13 amino acids. V lost 1 base and J 10 bases, leaving 11 bases between the germline ends. The CDR3 DNA is TGCGCCAGCAGCCAAGGAGGAGGGGTAGAGCAGTTCTTC. Encoded protein: CASSQGGGVEQFF.

J is TRBJ1-2 and V is TRBV30; 8 bases fit TRBD1. The CDR3 contains 13 residues. The germline gives CDR1 GTSNPN, CDR2 SVGIG (reference sequence). The J segment lost 4 bases and the V segment lost 4 bases, leaving 5 bases of the junction unmatched. Written as DNA, the CDR3 is TGTGCCTGGATGGACAGGGAAGCCTATGGCTACACCTTC. Translation: CAWMDREAYGYTF.

The chain links TRBV27 to TRBJ1-2; TRBD1 matches at 7 bases. Losses at the gene ends were 4 bases for V and 3 bases for J; bases not matched to a gene: 5. This CDR3 is built from 14 residues. CDR1 is MNHEY and CDR2 is SMNVEV in the germline V gene (reference sequence). The CDR3 loop reads CASSSQGGYYGYTF. The CDR3 DNA reads TGTGCCAGCAGTTCGCAGGGGGGCTACTATGGCTACACCTTC.